This T cell receptor (beta chain) was recovered during a study of T cells in Graves' hyperthyroidism and ophthalmopathy. Germline V gene lookup returns CDR1 SGHDT and CDR2 YYEEEE. V trimming: 4 bases; J trimming: 1 base; junction bases outside the gene matches: 12. CDR3 length: 17 amino acids. RNA transcripts gave rise to amplified TCR beta CDR3 regions. When the TCR CDR3 underwent first-round RT-PCR, the HTBI primer set was used. MiXCR was run by TCRdb on the multiplex PCR reads, yielding one entry per CDR3 protein. The sample lists about 500,000 distinct CDR3 sequences; 16% were seen once. The gene calls are TRBV5-6 and TRBJ1-1; 8 bases agree with TRBD1. This clonotype was obtained from a woman in her 30s with Graves' ophthalmopathy. Sequencing input: blood. The CDR3 DNA is TGTGCCAGCAGCCTCTCCCTAGGGACAGGACGGAACACTGAAGCTTTCTTT. Its protein product is CASSLSLGTGRNTEAFF.